This TCR beta chain originates from a study of T-cell reconstitution after alpha-beta-depleted transplantation in children. Between the trimmed V and J ends, which lost 3 bases and 3 bases, there was a span of 6 bases. CDR3 length equals 12 residues. A library of TCRbeta sequences, prepared with unique molecular identifiers, was generated. MiXCR was run by TCRdb on the PCR reads, yielding one entry per CDR3 protein. The sample has some 490,000 distinct CDR3 sequences; around 13% are singletons. This clonotype was observed at least ten times. This chain uses TRBV12-3 or TRBV12-4 with TRBJ2-7, with TRBD1 as a possible D gene (5 bases). The material sequenced was PBMCs from the stem cell graft donor, taken from the stem cell graft. The clonotype was recovered from a human donor who donated a stem cell graft to a child with combined immunodeficiency. CDR3 sequence reads: CASSFQGYEQYF. CDR3 nucleotide sequence: TGTGCCAGCAGTTTCCAGGGCTACGAGCAGTACTTC.